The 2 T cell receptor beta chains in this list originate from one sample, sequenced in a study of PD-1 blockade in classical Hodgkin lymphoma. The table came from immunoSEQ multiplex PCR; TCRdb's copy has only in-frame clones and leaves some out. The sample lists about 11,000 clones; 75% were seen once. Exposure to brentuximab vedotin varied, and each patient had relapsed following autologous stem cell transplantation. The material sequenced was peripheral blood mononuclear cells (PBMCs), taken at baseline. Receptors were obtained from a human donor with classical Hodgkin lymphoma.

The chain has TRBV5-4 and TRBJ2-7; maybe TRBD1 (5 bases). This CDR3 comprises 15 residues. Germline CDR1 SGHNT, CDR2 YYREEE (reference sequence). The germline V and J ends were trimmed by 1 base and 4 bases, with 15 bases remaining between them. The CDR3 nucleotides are TGTGCCAGCAGCTTGCCGGGCCAGGGTGATTACGAGCAGTACTTC. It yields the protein CASSLPGQGDYEQYF.

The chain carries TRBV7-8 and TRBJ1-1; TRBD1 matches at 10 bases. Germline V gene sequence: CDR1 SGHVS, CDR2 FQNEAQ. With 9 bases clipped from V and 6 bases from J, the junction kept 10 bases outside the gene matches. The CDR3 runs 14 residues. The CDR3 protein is CASPPGQGIAEAFF. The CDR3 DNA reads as TGTGCCAGTCCACCGGGACAGGGGATCGCTGAAGCTTTCTTT.